This TCR beta chain was recorded in a study of cytomegalovirus exposure and HLA in healthy donors. This clone was found once. What it recognizes is unknown. The study, taken as a whole, reports: There were 150 to 200 TCR beta chains listed as cytomegalovirus-associated.

CDR1 and CDR2 from the germline V gene are MDHEN and SYDVKM. Trimming took off 5 bases at V and 0 bases at J, with 14 bases between the two ends. This CDR3 is 16 amino acids long. Sequenced by immunoSEQ multiplex PCR; TCRdb stores in-frame clones only, minus some. Of tens of thousands of clones in the sample, approximately 91% were seen once. Sequencing used PBMCs. The chain combines TRBV28 with TRBJ1-3; no clear D gene. The clonotype comes from a man aged 25-40 years in good health and CMV-seronegative. CDR3: CASSPTSFGSGNTIYF. CDR3 DNA: TGTGCCAGCAGTCCCACCAGTTTTGGCTCTGGAAACACCATATATTTT.